These 23 T cell receptor beta chains were sequenced from one sample in a study of T-cell memory formation after mild COVID-19. One entry per CDR3 protein results from TCRdb running MiXCR on the 5' RACE reads. Counted here are about 200,000 distinct CDR3 sequences, approximately 10% occurring once; the ten biggest clones make up 3.5%. Sample: PBMCs or a T cell subset sorted from them (not recorded which). Source of these receptors: a young man who had mild COVID-19 (a few samples of this study predate the infection). Cell type and time point are not known.

Ten or more counts support this clonotype. The chain recombines TRBV11-2 with TRBJ2-7, with D perhaps matching TRBD2 (6 bases). Deletions cut 3 bases from V and 4 bases from J, with 10 bases between. The CDR3 consists of 13 residues. Germline CDR1 reads SGHAT; CDR2 reads FQNNGV. The CDR3 DNA reads as TGTGCCAGCAGCTTGGGACTGGAATACGAGCAGTACGTC. This sequence encodes CASSLGLEYEQYV.

About this clonotype itself: This could be a read error, since a much larger clone is one nucleotide away. The chain uses TRBV5-1 and TRBJ2-5; D remains unclear. Trimming pared 4 bases from V and 2 bases from J, leaving 12 bases between. CDR3 length equals 14 residues. Germline values: CDR1 SGHRS, CDR2 YFSETQ. CDR3 residues: CASSVGSRQETQYF. CDR3 nucleotides: TGCGCCAGCAGCGTGGGCTCTAGACAAGAGACCCAGTACTTC. Using reference TRBV5-1 and TRBJ2-5 for the parts outside the CDR3, the full variable domain is KAGVTQTPRYLIKTRGQQVTLSCSPISGHRSVSWYQQTPGQGLQFLFEYFSETQRNKGNFPGRFSGRQFSNSRSEMNVSTLELGDSALYLCASSVGSRQETQYFGPGTRLLVL.

The chain joins TRBV29-1 to TRBJ2-6, with 8 nucleotides matching TRBD1. Losses at the gene ends were 7 bases for V and 2 bases for J; bases not matched to a gene: 4. Germline CDR1 SQVTM, CDR2 ANQGSEA. The CDR3 has 14 amino acids. CDR3 amino acids: CSAMTGAGANVLTF. The CDR3 bases are TGCAGCGCCATGACAGGGGCTGGGGCCAACGTCCTGACTTTC. The whole variable domain, filled in from reference TRBV29-1 and TRBJ2-6, reads SAVISQKPSRDICQRGTSLTIQCQVDSQVTMMFWYRQQPGQSLTLIATANQGSEATYESGFVIDKFPISRPNLTFSTLTVSNMSPEDSSIYLCSAMTGAGANVLTFGAGSRLTVL.

This clonotype was seen a handful of times. The chain employs TRBV9 and TRBJ2-2; D is tentatively TRBD1 or TRBD2 (6 bases each). From germline, CDR1 is SGDLS and CDR2 YYNGEE. V lost 4 bases, J lost 5 bases, and 15 bases lay in between. The CDR3 is 15 amino acids. CDR3 bases: TGTGCCAGCAGCCGCGGGACACACGTTACCGGGGAGCTGTTTTTT. Amino acids: CASSRGTHVTGELFF.

This clonotype turned up a few times. This sequence joins TRBV7-2 and TRBJ1-5; D perhaps matches TRBD1 (5 bases). With 2 bases removed from V and 4 bases from J, the gap between germline ends came to 15 bases. The germline gives CDR1 SGHTA, CDR2 FQGNSA. The CDR3 has 16 amino acids. CDR3 DNA: TGTGCCAGCAGCTTAAATTCAGGGCGAGGGAATCAGCCCCAGCATTTT. Amino acid sequence: CASSLNSGRGNQPQHF.

V is TRBV30 and J is TRBJ1-2; D gene unclear. The CDR3 loop spans 13 amino acids. Germline CDR1 GTSNPN, CDR2 SVGIG (reference sequence). The ends were cut back, 3 bases at V and 2 bases at J, with 10 bases in the middle. CDR3: CAWRGIGNYGYTF. CDR3 DNA: TGTGCCTGGAGGGGGATTGGAAACTATGGCTACACCTTC.

This clonotype was seen many times. The chain couples TRBV18 to TRBJ2-3; a possible D gene is TRBD2 (7 bases). This CDR3 is 16 amino acids long. CDR1 is KGHSH and CDR2 is LQKENI in the germline V gene. With 3 bases removed from V and 5 bases from J, the gap between germline ends came to 18 bases. This CDR3 is CASSPSGRGPQDTQYF. The CDR3 nucleotides are TGTGCCAGCTCACCGTCGGGGCGGGGGCCTCAAGATACGCAGTATTTT.

The chain is built from TRBV6-2 or TRBV6-3 and TRBJ1-2; D possibly corresponds to TRBD1 (5 bases). The germline gives CDR1 MNHEY, CDR2 SVGEGT. The CDR3 extends over 16 amino acids. Between the trimmed V and J ends, which lost 0 bases and 7 bases, there was a span of 18 bases. DNA of the CDR3: TGTGCCAGCAGTTACTCAGAATCTCACAGGCATGTTGGCTACACCTTC. As protein: CASSYSESHRHVGYTF.

This clonotype was counted between two and nine times. This sequence joins TRBV7-2 and TRBJ2-7, with TRBD2 matching 12 bases. V dropped 0 bases and J dropped 3; count of bases not matched to a gene: 3. Per the germline V gene, CDR1 is SGHTA and CDR2 is FQGNSA. The CDR3 sequence is 16 residues long. The CDR3 reads CASSLAGLAGHYEQYV. The CDR3 nucleotides are TGTGCCAGCAGCTTAGCGGGACTAGCGGGTCACTACGAGCAGTACGTC.

The rearrangement uses TRBV20-1 and TRBJ1-2; D call uncertain. The CDR3 sequence is 15 residues long. Germline V gene data show CDR1 as DFQATT and CDR2 as SNEGSKA (reference sequence). V was shortened by 0 bases and J by 7 bases, with 18 bases between the two germline ends. CDR3: CSARDLRTGEGGYTF. The CDR3 bases are TGCAGTGCTAGAGACCTACGGACGGGAGAAGGTGGCTACACCTTC.

A few counts support this clonotype. This rearrangement joins TRBV6-2 or TRBV6-3 to TRBJ1-2, with D unresolved. From germline, CDR1 is MNHEY and CDR2 SVGEGT. The germline V and J ends were trimmed by 2 bases and 0 bases, with 7 bases remaining between them. The CDR3 contains 14 residues. The CDR3 reads CASSYIGANYGYTF. DNA for the CDR3: TGTGCCAGCAGTTACATCGGAGCTAACTATGGCTACACCTTC.

The table lists this clonotype with many counts. A junction boundary mismatches the germline segment, possibly from a read error. The rearrangement joins TRBV28 to TRBJ2-7; D gene unclear. This CDR3 comprises 12 residues. CDR1 is MDHEN, CDR2 SYDVKM, per germline. Here the CDR3 reads CATSGHRYEQYF. The CDR3 DNA is TGTGCCACCAGTGGCCACCGGTACGAGCAGTACTTC.

This clonotype showed up just a few times. The CDR3 sequence: CASSPMGANEKLFF. CDR3 DNA sequence: TGTGCCAGCTCACCAATGGGAGCTAATGAAAAACTGTTTTTT. The chain links TRBV18 to TRBJ1-4, with D unresolved. The CDR3 contains 14 residues. In germline, CDR1 is KGHSH, CDR2 LQKENI. The ends were cut back, 2 bases at V and 3 bases at J, with 7 bases in the middle.

This chain uses TRBV5-1 with TRBJ2-5; 8 bases line up with TRBD1. The CDR3 loop spans 14 amino acids. The V segment lost 5 bases and the J segment 3 bases; nucleotides outside the gene matches: 6. Germline loops: CDR1 SGHRS, CDR2 YFSETQ. CDR3: CASRPGQGEETQYF. CDR3 coding DNA: TGCGCCAGCAGACCCGGACAGGGAGAAGAGACCCAGTACTTC.

The chain carries TRBV9 and TRBJ2-2; 8 bases agree with TRBD1. Germline values: CDR1 SGDLS, CDR2 YYNGEE. The J segment lost 2 bases and the V segment lost 3 bases, leaving 6 bases of the junction unmatched. The CDR3 covers 16 residues. CDR3 amino acids: CASSAWGQVNTGELFF. CDR3 coding DNA: TGTGCCAGCAGCGCCTGGGGACAGGTTAACACCGGGGAGCTGTTTTTT.

J is TRBJ2-5 and V is TRBV7-2; D possibly uses TRBD1 or TRBD2 (6 bases each). Germline CDR1 SGHTA, CDR2 FQGNSA. This CDR3 region has 17 residues. V was pared by 5 bases and J by 3 bases, with 22 bases between. The CDR3 DNA reads TGTGCCAGCAGCCAAGGGGGGTTTTGGGCTAACGAAGAGACCCAGTACTTC. Its translation: CASSQGGFWANEETQYF.

This clonotype was counted a few times. The chain is built from TRBV2 and TRBJ2-2; D might be TRBD1 (6 bases). V lost 6 bases and J lost 0, with 8 bases in between. Germline loops: CDR1 SNHLY, CDR2 FYNNEI. CDR3 size: 14 residues. The CDR3 loop is CASRDSANTGELFF. CDR3 sequence (DNA): TGTGCCAGCAGGGACAGCGCGAACACCGGGGAGCTGTTTTTT.

This clonotype was observed many times. The V gene is TRBV24-1, the J gene TRBJ2-3; no clear D. Trimming took off 5 bases at V and 5 bases at J, with 4 bases between the two ends. The CDR3 is 11 residues long. Germline CDR1 reads KGHDR; CDR2 reads SFDVKD. In DNA form, the CDR3 reads TGTGCCACCAGTGTGATAGATACGCAGTATTTT. It codes for CATSVIDTQYF.

This clonotype was recorded at least ten times. The junction departs from the called germline gene at one end, perhaps through a read error. The chain joins TRBV5-1 to TRBJ1-1; 7 nucleotides align to TRBD1. The CDR3 has 14 amino acids. CDR1 SGHRS and CDR2 YFSETQ come from the germline V gene. Here the CDR3 reads CASSLGTANTEAFF. Written as DNA, the CDR3 is TGTGCCAGCAGCTTGGGGACAGCGAACACTGAAGCTTTCTTT.

The rearrangement uses TRBV7-2 and TRBJ1-3; maybe TRBD1 (5 bases). The CDR3 covers 14 residues. V lost 7 bases, J lost 1 base, and 11 bases lay in between. Germline assignment: CDR1 SGHTA and CDR2 FQGNSA. CDR3 sequence (DNA): TGTGCCAGCAATTGGGGGGTTTCTGGAAACACCATATATTTT. Translating gives CASNWGVSGNTIYF.

This clonotype was observed many times. The chain employs TRBV12-5 and TRBJ2-3; tentative D call: TRBD1 (6 bases). Germline V gene lookup returns CDR1 LGHNT and CDR2 FRNRAP. The ends were cut back, 5 bases at V and 5 bases at J, with 11 bases in the middle. The CDR3 has 13 residues. CDR3 amino acids: CASGPDSLDTQYF. DNA for the CDR3: TGTGCTAGTGGTCCGGACAGCTTAGATACGCAGTATTTT.

The chain joins TRBV24-1 to TRBJ2-6; possible D gene TRBD2, 5 bases. Germline-derived CDR1 and CDR2 are KGHDR and SFDVKD. The CDR3 has 16 amino acids. V dropped 9 bases and J dropped 0 bases, with 14 bases sitting between them. The CDR3 here is CATGKYGDSGANVLTF. For the CDR3, the DNA is TGTGCCACCGGGAAATACGGGGACTCTGGGGCCAACGTCCTGACTTTC.

This clonotype was counted only a few times. The V gene is TRBV3-1, the J gene TRBJ1-1; no definite D call. Trimming removed 4 bases from V and 2 bases from J, with 14 bases in between. CDR1 is LGHDT and CDR2 is YNNKEL in the germline V gene (reference sequence). The CDR3 spans 15 residues. CDR3 loop: CASSPDRTGNTEAFF. DNA of the CDR3: TGTGCCAGCAGCCCGGATCGCACGGGAAACACTGAAGCTTTCTTT.